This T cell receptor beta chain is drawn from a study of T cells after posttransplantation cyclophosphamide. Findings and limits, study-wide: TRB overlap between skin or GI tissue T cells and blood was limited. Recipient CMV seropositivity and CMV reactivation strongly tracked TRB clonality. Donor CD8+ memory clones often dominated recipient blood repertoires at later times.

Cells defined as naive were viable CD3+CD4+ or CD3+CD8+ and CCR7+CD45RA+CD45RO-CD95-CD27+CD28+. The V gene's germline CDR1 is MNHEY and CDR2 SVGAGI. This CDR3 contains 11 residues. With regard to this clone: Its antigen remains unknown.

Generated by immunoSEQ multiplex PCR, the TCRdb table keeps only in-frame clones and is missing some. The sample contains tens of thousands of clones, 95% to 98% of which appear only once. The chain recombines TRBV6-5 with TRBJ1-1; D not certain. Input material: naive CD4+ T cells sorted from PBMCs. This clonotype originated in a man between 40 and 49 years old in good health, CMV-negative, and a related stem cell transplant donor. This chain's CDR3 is CVSWRNTEAFF. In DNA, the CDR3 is TGTGTCTCGTGGAGGAACACTGAAGCTTTCTTT.